This is a list of T cell receptor beta chains from one sample in a study of shared clonotypes between healthy human individuals. The assay was immunoSEQ multiplex PCR, and TCRdb's table has in-frame clones only and misses some. The sample carries 750,000 to 1,000,000 clones, 80% to 95% recorded once. Sequencing input: naive CD8+ T cells sorted from blood. The receptor source for this set is a man in his thirties or forties in good health. Both conserved end residues are part of each CDR3. A D gene is named only where the DNA matches it firmly. A clone size is listed for some rows: how often the clone was seen (once, few, many), or a class if it is expanded.

CDR3aa,CDR3nt,j_gene,abundance,v_gene,d_gene
CASTNPYRRGTGGSHGAQHF,TGTGCCAGCACTAACCCATACCGGAGGGGGACAGGGGGCTCCCATGGAGCCCAGCATTTT,TRBJ1-5,.,TRBV28,TRBD1
CASSHLQETQYF,TGTGCCAGCAGCCATCTACAAGAGACCCAGTACTTC,TRBJ2-5,.,TRBV16,.
CASSETRDRGPRETQYF,TGCGCCAGCAGTGAGACCCGGGACAGGGGGCCCAGGGAGACCCAGTACTTC,TRBJ2-5,.,TRBV10-2,TRBD1
CASSGTWDSLNEQFF,TGTGCCAGCAGCGGGACCTGGGACAGTCTCAATGAGCAGTTCTTC,TRBJ2-1,.,TRBV7-9,TRBD1
CASSPLSSYNEQFF,TGTGCCAGCAGTCCTCTGAGCTCCTACAATGAGCAGTTCTTC,TRBJ2-1,.,TRBV6-5,.
CASSSGVAGELFF,TGTGCCAGCAGCTCCGGGGTTGCCGGGGAGCTGTTTTTT,TRBJ2-2,.,TRBV7-9,.
CASSQGQGASSGANVLTF,TGTGCCAGCAGCCAAGGACAGGGGGCGTCTTCTGGGGCCAACGTCCTGACTTTC,TRBJ2-6,once,TRBV7-9,TRBD1
CASSLGMAAPYEQYF,TGTGCCAGCAGCTTAGGGATGGCGGCCCCCTACGAGCAGTACTTC,TRBJ2-7,.,TRBV7-9,.
CASSLVLGTGLQQPYNEQFF,TGTGCCAGCAGCTTGGTCCTCGGGACAGGGCTCCAACAGCCCTACAATGAGCAGTTCTTC,TRBJ2-1,.,TRBV5-5,TRBD1
CASSEDARAYEQYF,TGTGCCAGCAGCGAGGACGCCAGGGCCTACGAGCAGTACTTC,TRBJ2-7,.,TRBV9,.
CATSRDRRGQETQYF,TGTGCCACCAGCAGAGATCGCCGGGGACAAGAGACCCAGTACTTC,TRBJ2-5,.,TRBV15,.
CASTSPGVNYGYTF,TGTGCCAGCACTTCCCCGGGAGTTAACTATGGCTACACCTTC,TRBJ1-2,.,TRBV28,.
CASSLPQGRGLNEQFF,TGTGCCAGCAGCTTACCCCAGGGGAGGGGGCTCAATGAGCAGTTCTTC,TRBJ2-1,.,TRBV7-9,.
CASSLSRAMPTDEQYF,TGTGCCAGCAGCTTGTCCCGGGCTATGCCTACCGACGAGCAGTACTTC,TRBJ2-7,.,TRBV7-9,.
CASSPAFMNTEAFF,TGTGCCAGCAGCCCTGCCTTTATGAACACTGAAGCTTTCTTT,TRBJ1-1,.,TRBV7-9,.
CAWSVELAGGLTDTQYF,TGTGCCTGGAGTGTAGAACTAGCGGGAGGGTTGACAGATACGCAGTATTTT,TRBJ2-3,.,TRBV30,TRBD2
CASSEARTVANYGYTF,TGTGCCAGCAGTGAAGCACGGACGGTGGCTAACTATGGCTACACCTTC,TRBJ1-2,.,TRBV2,.
CASSTGSGDEQYF,TGTGCCAGCAGCACGGGATCTGGGGACGAGCAGTACTTC,TRBJ2-7,.,TRBV13,.
CASSSTVERNYGYTF,TGTGCCAGCAGCTCGACAGTTGAGCGGAACTATGGCTACACCTTC,TRBJ1-2,.,TRBV28,.
CATSLAGAYNEQFF,TGTGCCACCTCCTTAGCGGGGGCCTACAATGAGCAGTTCTTC,TRBJ2-1,.,TRBV28,TRBD2
CASSITGYEQYF,TGCGCCAGCAGCATAACAGGGTACGAGCAGTACTTC,TRBJ2-7,.,TRBV5-1,.
CASSLWGSKDQPQHF,TGCGCCAGCAGCTTGTGGGGCAGCAAAGATCAGCCCCAGCATTTT,TRBJ1-5,.,TRBV5-1,.
CASPLYADGYTF,TGTGCCAGCCCACTGTATGCTGATGGCTACACCTTC,TRBJ1-2,.,TRBV2,.
CASSRTDTQYF,TGTGCCAGCAGCCGCACAGATACGCAGTATTTT,TRBJ2-3,few,TRBV7-2,.
CASSLATDSYYEQYF,TGTGCCAGCAGCTTGGCGACGGATAGTTACTACGAGCAGTACTTC,TRBJ2-7,.,TRBV5-6,.
CASSPRTSGRFHEQFF,TGTGCCAGCAGCCCGAGGACTAGCGGGAGGTTCCATGAGCAGTTCTTC,TRBJ2-1,.,TRBV11-3,TRBD2
CATAGFPGYTF,TGTGCCACCGCAGGGTTTCCTGGCTACACCTTC,TRBJ1-2,.,TRBV19,.
CASSYLAGAYTEAFF,TGTGCCAGCAGTTATCTGGCGGGCGCGTACACTGAAGCTTTCTTT,TRBJ1-1,.,TRBV6-5,.
CASKTRSSNTGELFF,TGTGCCAGCAAAACACGGAGCTCGAACACCGGGGAGCTGTTTTTT,TRBJ2-2,.,TRBV28,.
CSVEPRGAYEQYF,TGCAGCGTTGAACCTCGGGGGGCCTACGAGCAGTACTTC,TRBJ2-7,.,TRBV29-1,TRBD2
CASSLRDPSYNEQFF,TGTGCCAGCAGCTTAAGGGACCCCTCCTACAATGAGCAGTTCTTC,TRBJ2-1,.,TRBV13,.
CASSLDSSGNTIYF,TGTGCCAGCAGCTTGGACAGCTCTGGAAACACCATATATTTT,TRBJ1-3,.,TRBV7-2,.
CASSDHQGGEQYF,TGTGCCAGCAGTGACCACCAGGGCGGCGAGCAGTACTTC,TRBJ2-7,.,TRBV25-1,.
CASSLDPAEMNTEAFF,TGTGCCAGCAGCTTAGATCCCGCAGAAATGAACACTGAAGCTTTCTTT,TRBJ1-1,.,TRBV11-2,.
CASSPAVLAGVGTYNEQFF,TGTGCCAGCAGCCCAGCGGTCCTAGCGGGAGTAGGGACCTACAATGAGCAGTTCTTC,TRBJ2-1,.,TRBV11-2,TRBD2
CASGGSGTSPYNEQFF,TGTGCCAGCGGGGGGTCGGGTACGAGCCCTTACAATGAGCAGTTCTTC,TRBJ2-1,once,TRBV7-9,.
CASSEGLAGRETQYF,TGTGCCAGCTCGGAGGGACTAGCGGGACGAGAGACCCAGTACTTC,TRBJ2-5,.,TRBV18,TRBD2
CSVQGGSYNEQFF,TGCAGCGTACAGGGGGGATCCTACAATGAGCAGTTCTTC,TRBJ2-1,.,TRBV29-1,TRBD1
CASSPTDLVGTDTQYF,TGTGCCAGCTCGCCGACAGATCTAGTGGGCACAGATACGCAGTATTTT,TRBJ2-3,.,TRBV28,.
CAISDWTSQSNEQFF,TGTGCCATCAGTGATTGGACTAGTCAGTCCAATGAGCAGTTCTTC,TRBJ2-1,.,TRBV10-3,TRBD2
CASSSSSRLAKNIQYF,TGCGCCAGCAGCTCCTCCTCAAGACTAGCCAAAAACATTCAGTACTTC,TRBJ2-4,.,TRBV5-1,.